This T cell receptor beta chain originates from a study of blood T cell repertoires in COVID-19 (dated by TCRdb to 2019 to 2021). Looking at the study overall: Samples covering the acute and convalescent phases of COVID-19 were provided by collaborators in the United States, Italy and Spain. A freely available public database, intended as a resource for researchers studying the immune response to SARS-CoV-2, is where the repertoires were released. The sample metadata nearly always contained a de-identified subject ID, COVID-19 status, age in years and sex. Deeply sampled blood TCRbeta repertoires from subjects exposed to, actively infected with, or recovered from COVID-19 were included in the dataset. The samples were drawn from two sources: the first 160 participants of the ongoing ImmuneRACE study, and 1,200 or so subjects contributed by 6 global collaborators. Where HLA class I and class II types were available, the types were taken from metadata supplied by the sample provider, not from assay-based typing. The prospective study material was composed of cDNA or gDNA derived from T cells, B-cell-depleted T cells, or PBMCs.

As concerns this clone: There is no known antigen for this receptor. Base qualities were left out, and no much larger clone turns up one base away.

TCRbeta CDR3 regions were amplified from genomic DNA using the immunoSEQ Assay, a bias-controlled multiplex PCR. As for the original processing: The number of nucleated cells in each sample was estimated from the amplification of reference gene primers within the assay. To quantify the absolute abundance of each unique TCRbeta CDR3 rearrangement, sequence reads were collapsed and filtered. For each sample, productive Simpson clonality was calculated by taking the square root of Simpson's diversity index across productive rearrangements. The table comes from immuneACCESS by way of TCRdb, which keeps in-frame sequences with V and J called. Part of the clones is missing from these tables; in studies checked, under half for an unresolved V gene and the rest for unknown reasons. That table is the source of V, J and clone size, and D and trimming were worked out from the DNA. The table for this sample lists 250,000 or so clones; 91% of them were counted only once. 2.8% of the sample is taken by the ten largest.

Counted from cysteine to phenylalanine, this CDR3 has 13 amino acids. The read is trimmed to its CDR3 DNA, 39 bases read in frame from base 1. V is pared back by 3 bases and J by 4 bases, with 12 bases lying between the germline termini. According to the germline V gene (reference sequence), CDR1 reads GTSNPN and CDR2 reads SVGIG. Results and caveats for the whole study, not just this receptor: The quantity of clinical and demographic metadata differed by source and by participant and was supplied without curation.

Participants in the prospective study were aged roughly 18 to 100 years, lived in 20 to 30 United States geographic areas, and enrolled through a virtual design. In the prospective study, participants were assigned to cohorts based on the clinical history participants reported in a screening survey and a study questionnaire. Exposed participants were defined as having been in contact with someone with a PCR-confirmed or clinician-diagnosed COVID-19 case within 2 weeks of study entry. Mobile phlebotomists in the prospective study collected whole blood, serum and a nasopharyngeal or oropharyngeal swab from every participant. Over a 2-month period, participants in the prospective study had the option of providing additional blood draws and questionnaires. Prospective study blood samples were shipped either frozen or at room temperature before DNA extraction.

The sequence was collected from a man aged 35 to 55 who had been exposed to COVID-19. Rearrangement joined TRBV30 to TRBJ1-2, and possibly TRBD1, on 6 matching bases. The sequencing input was PBMCs or T cells enriched from blood (not recorded which). In nucleotides, the sequence is TGTGCCTGGAGCCGGGGGGCTAGCTATGGCTACACCTTC. This gives the protein CAWSRGASYGYTF.